This record looks at one TCR beta chain sequence and its context. Its specific antigen is unknown. One base away there is no much larger clone; base qualities are not given. Using the deep immunoSEQ assay, TCR CDR3 regions were amplified from genomic DNA by multiplex PCR. For each cell subset, the extracted genomic DNA was distributed evenly across all wells of several immunoSEQ 96-well plates, and each plate served as one replicate. For sorted subsets, around 200 ng genomic DNA, equal to 30,000 or so T cell genomes, was loaded into each replicate PCR. The purified libraries were quantified using a Qubit 3.0 fluorometer, sized with a Bioanalyzer 2100, and then quantified again using the KAPA Library Quantification kit. Each immunoSEQ 96-well plate was sequenced on its own single-read 150-cycle Illumina NextSeq 550 flow cell. In the authors' own workflow: The immunoSEQ output contained only junctional sequences without quality scores, so filtering could not match that applied to full-length reads. To assign V/J genes and CDR3, sequences were annotated using PyIR, a Python wrapper for IgBLAST v1.9, with IMGT germline references. Reads were filtered out if the reads had weak V/J assignments (E-value above 1e-6), no CDR3, stop codons, out-of-frame junctions, or ambiguous translated residues. A V3J clonotype was defined by an identical inferred V gene, J gene, and CDR3 amino acid sequence. To compute the percentage overlap between repertoires, the number of shared unique clonotypes was divided by the size of the smaller repertoire. RTK rarefaction, the Chao1 estimator, and Recon v2.1 estimates of unobserved clonotypes were used to assess repertoire richness. OLGA was used to compute generation probabilities for all TCRbeta clonotypes that the gDNA method yielded from a few donors. The clones in this table, taken by TCRdb from immuneACCESS, are in-frame only. Not every clone is retained; where verified, under half of the shortfall comes from an unresolved V gene, and the cause of the rest is unknown. The D gene and trimming were derived from the DNA, and the V and J assignments and clone size from that table. This sample has under 150,000 clones in its table, and under 70% of those were observed once. Together, the top ten hold 20% to 25% of the sample.

These data are taken from a study of shared clonotypes between healthy human individuals (dated by TCRdb to the early 2020s). Broadly, across the study: Two women and three men aged 18 to 49 years were included in the cohort. Between about 0.8 and 9 billion PBMCs per donor were obtained by leukapheresis. Different laboratories and diverse techniques were used to prepare libraries and sequence TCR repertoires, to increase sequencing depth and limit assay-specific biases. To estimate repertoire size and how much clonotypes are shared between individuals, the study performed deep sequencing of blood TCR repertoires from a few healthy adults. Per donor, three plates each were used for CD4 naive and CD4 memory, two for CD8 naive, and one for CD8 memory. Summary of the overall study and its limitations: The small number of donors limited the genetic and exposure-history diversity represented. Pairwise subsampling indicated that sequencing depth was expected to affect the degree of clonotype sharing among donors. Larger estimated clonotype richness was generally found for naive subsets than for memory subsets. Rarefaction of sorted-subset datasets indicated incomplete sequencing despite the large sequencing depth. When several donors were compared, the shared fraction of clonotypes was roughly 5% for naive CD4, less than 4% for naive CD8, more than 2% for memory CD4, and 0.35% to 0.4% for memory CD8. Sampling was restricted to blood, and TCR repertoires in tissues likely differ from the TCR repertoires found in blood. Clonotypes shared by all four sorted-subset donors showed higher generation probabilities than non-shared clonotypes.

Via the germline V gene (reference sequence), CDR1 is MNHNY and CDR2 SVGAGI. V drops 7 bases and J drops 6 bases, leaving 13 bases in between. Including the terminal cysteine and phenylalanine, the CDR3 comprises 13 residues. Kept here is only the CDR3 DNA, which spans 39 bases and is read in frame from base 1. The donors were healthy, HIV-negative adults with no recently reported acute infections or vaccinations. All donors were Caucasian adults living in Nashville, Tennessee, USA. CD8 memory samples consisted of magnetically selected CD45RO+ cells combined with CCR7-negative CD45RA+ effector memory (TemRA) cells. Blood was collected by leukapheresis, and PBMCs were isolated by Ficoll-Histopaque density gradient centrifugation and then cryopreserved in liquid nitrogen vapor phase. Analytical flow cytometry was used to check the purity and quantity of every magnetically sorted T cell population. Each sorted fraction had its genomic DNA isolated and then quantified by UV absorbance on a Nanodrop 2000c.

The clonotype comes from a woman aged 25 to 39 in good health. Sample: memory CD8+ T cells sorted from blood. This specimen's cell subset or site label, per the study, means: CD45RO+ cells pooled with CCR7-negative TemRA cells. This chain joins TRBV6-6 to TRBJ2-1; TRBD1 is perhaps the D gene, given 6 matching bases. The DNA reads as follows: TGTGCCAGCATACAGGGAAGTTTCAATGAGCAGTTCTTC. This codes for CASIQGSFNEQFF.